This T cell receptor (beta chain) derives from a study of OX40 agonist ivuxolimab in advanced cancers. In the study overall: Ivuxolimab was an agonistic, fully human IgG2 monoclonal antibody directed against OX40 (CD134), a costimulatory receptor. Intravenous ivuxolimab was administered to patients every 2 weeks at six dose levels: 0.01, 0.1, 0.3, 1.5, 3 and 10 mg/kg. Of the approximately 53 patients in dose escalation, 19 had hepatocellular carcinoma, about 15 had melanoma, 9 had renal cell carcinoma and 9 had head and neck cancer. In the dose-escalation cohort, 70% to 85% of patients were male, and the mean age was approximately 55 years, with a range of roughly 23 to 85. Prior anti-PD-1, anti-PD-L1 or anti-CTLA-4 therapy was permitted, and less than 45% of dose-escalation patients had received checkpoint inhibitors. Three dose-escalation patients achieved partial responses, one with hepatocellular carcinoma and two with cutaneous melanoma. The purpose of peripheral TCRbeta sequencing was to test whether ivuxolimab changed TCR sequence diversity and led to clonal T-cell expansion. The monotherapy dose-escalation portion (N ≈ 52 patients) of the phase I ivuxolimab trial is reported in the paper.

Genomic DNA was extracted from sorted cells for sequencing of the TCRbeta CDR3 region. TCRbeta CDR3 regions were sequenced using the immunoSEQ Assay. TCRdb re-hosts the immuneACCESS table, in-frame sequences only. Its copies lack some clones; in the studies checked, an unresolved V gene accounts for under half of them, and the cause for the rest is not known. The sample records around 58,000 clones, about four fifths of which are singletons. Around 25% of the sample is in the top ten clones. CDR1 and CDR2 are read off the germline V gene (reference sequence) as SGHNT and YYREEE. From the cysteine through the phenylalanine, the CDR3 covers 15 amino acids. Of all the DNA, just the CDR3 is kept, 45 bases in frame from base 1. Trimming removed 3 bases from V and 1 base from J, leaving 11 bases between the germline ends. As regards this clone: Its antigen remains undetermined. The sample holds no much larger clone one base away, and base qualities are not on file.

The trial excluded patients who had a history of autoimmune disease or who were on systemic immunosuppression. Peripheral blood for TCR sequencing was collected from all dose cohorts at baseline, on cycle 4 day 1, and on cycle 7 day 1. The samples were taken from a phase I, first-in-human, multicenter, open-label dose-escalation trial of ivuxolimab. Adults with locally advanced or metastatic melanoma, renal cell, hepatocellular, or head and neck squamous cell carcinoma were enrolled in the trial. Before TCR sequencing, CD4+ T cells and CD8+ T cells from peripheral blood were sorted into separate populations. Study-wide findings and limitations: Low levels of normalized T-cell clonal expansion were also seen in some patients who did not respond. Antigen specificity was not determined for the clonally expanded peripheral T cells. After ivuxolimab, more expanded clones were found on average in CD8+ T cells than in CD4+ T cells. In partial responders in the 0.1-3.0 mg/kg groups, normalized peripheral clonal expansion was found to be among the lowest, especially among CD8+ T cells. At doses from 0.1 to 3.0 mg/kg, clonal expansion was seen in both CD4+ and CD8+ blood T cells between baseline and week 6.

The chain links TRBV5-4 with TRBJ2-1, and perhaps TRBD2 as D gene, on 5 matching bases. This specimen was CD4+ or CD8+ T cells sorted from blood, taken in a trial of the OX40 agonist ivuxolimab. The sequence was collected from an adult with an advanced solid tumor such as melanoma, head and neck, liver or kidney cancer. The CDR3 reads CASSWRATSYNEQFF. At the DNA level, the sequence is TGTGCCAGCAGCTGGCGGGCTACATCCTACAATGAGCAGTTCTTC.